This is a list of T cell receptor beta chains from one sample in a study of spatial heterogeneity in lung cancer. TCRdb reprocessed the 5' RACE reads via MiXCR and lists one record per CDR3 protein. The sample carries over a thousand distinct CDR3 sequences, 20% to 25% recorded once. The input for sequencing was PBMCs, taken at follow-up. The origin of the receptors is a male donor with early-stage non-small cell lung cancer. Both conserved end residues are part of each CDR3. Fields, in order: V gene, clone size, D gene, J gene, CDR3 protein, CDR3 DNA. The D gene is left open where the match is weak. Clone size appears in some rows only: once, few, many, or a class for an expanded clone.

>TRBV25-1|.|TRBD2|TRBJ2-3
CASSDAGGGDTQYF
TGTGCCAGCAGTGATGCGGGAGGCGGGGATACGCAGTATTTT
>TRBV11-1|.|.|TRBJ2-1
CASSSPAGSPQGEQFF
TGTGCCAGCAGCTCCCCTGCAGGATCCCCACAGGGTGAGCAGTTCTTC
>TRBV5-1|.|.|TRBJ2-5
CASSRRTAPQETQYF
TGCGCCAGCAGCAGAAGGACAGCCCCGCAAGAGACCCAGTACTTC
>TRBV5-1|large|TRBD1|TRBJ2-5
CASSRTGVETQYF
TGCGCCAGCAGCCGTACAGGGGTGGAGACCCAGTACTTC
>TRBV23-1|large|.|TRBJ2-2
CASSQLGPGGQGTGELFF
TGCGCCAGCAGTCAATTGGGCCCCGGGGGGCAAGGCACCGGGGAGCTGTTTTTT
>TRBV28|few|.|TRBJ2-2
CASRELSDRHSGELFF
TGTGCCAGCAGAGAGCTCAGCGACAGGCACTCCGGGGAGCTGTTTTTT
>TRBV6-6|.|TRBD2|TRBJ2-5
CASSSSGTSGETQYF
TGTGCCAGCAGTTCCTCCGGGACTAGCGGCGAGACCCAGTACTTC
>TRBV5-6|.|.|TRBJ2-7
CASSLKGEYEQYF
TGTGCCAGCAGCTTGAAGGGCGAGTACGAGCAGTACTTC
>TRBV28|large|TRBD2|TRBJ2-1
CASSLIPGSSGSDEQFF
TGTGCCAGCAGTCTAATCCCGGGAAGTAGCGGGAGCGATGAGCAGTTCTTC
>TRBV7-8|medium-sized|TRBD2|TRBJ2-1
CASRPAGGSSYNEQFF
TGTGCCAGCAGGCCCGCCGGCGGGAGCTCCTACAATGAGCAGTTCTTC
>TRBV23-1|few|TRBD1|TRBJ2-1
CASSPRTGPNEQFF
TGCGCCAGCAGTCCCAGGACAGGTCCCAATGAGCAGTTCTTC
>TRBV5-1|medium-sized|TRBD2|TRBJ2-3
CASRRGTSGRSTDTQYF
TGCGCCAGCAGACGGGGAACTAGCGGGAGAAGCACAGATACGCAGTATTTT
>TRBV7-9|large|TRBD1|TRBJ2-4
CASSLATGVAKNIQYF
TGTGCCAGCAGCTTAGCTACAGGGGTTGCCAAAAACATTCAGTACTTC
>TRBV20-1|.|TRBD2|TRBJ2-5
CSASKTSGRIETQYF
TGCAGTGCTAGTAAGACTAGCGGGAGAATCGAGACCCAGTACTTC
>TRBV25-1|.|.|TRBJ1-1
CASSVAANTEAFF
TGTGCCAGCAGTGTGGCAGCGAACACTGAAGCTTTCTTT
>TRBV18|.|.|TRBJ2-3
CASSPTIISVGRADTQYF
TGTGCCAGCTCACCCACCATTATCTCGGTGGGAAGGGCAGATACGCAGTATTTT
>TRBV20-1|few|.|TRBJ1-5
CSASQGSNQPQHF
TGCAGTGCTAGTCAGGGTAGCAATCAGCCCCAGCATTTT
>TRBV7-2|large|TRBD1|TRBJ2-7
CASSSLGQVPYEQYF
TGTGCCAGCAGCTCGCTGGGACAGGTTCCTTACGAGCAGTACTTC
>TRBV7-9|medium-sized|.|TRBJ1-2
CASSLDTGNYGYTF
TGTGCCAGCAGCTTAGATACAGGCAACTATGGCTACACCTTC
>TRBV6-2/TRBV6-3|.|.|TRBJ2-1
CASSHGSAEYNEQFF
TGTGCCAGCAGTCACGGGAGCGCCGAATACAATGAGCAGTTCTTC
>TRBV7-2|medium-sized|TRBD2|TRBJ2-5
CASSSGEETQYF
TGTGCCAGCAGTAGCGGGGAAGAGACCCAGTACTTC
>TRBV28|medium-sized|TRBD2|TRBJ2-3
CASSPLGASGRADTQYF
TGTGCCAGCAGTCCCCTGGGGGCTAGCGGGAGGGCGGATACGCAGTATTTT
>TRBV12-3/TRBV12-4|large|TRBD1|TRBJ2-7
CASSSGQGTEQYF
TGTGCCAGCAGTTCTGGACAGGGGACCGAGCAGTACTTC
>TRBV19|once|.|TRBJ2-7
CASSIEQTPSYEQYF
TGTGCCAGTAGTATAGAACAGACACCCTCCTACGAGCAGTACTTC
>TRBV3-1|medium-sized|TRBD2|TRBJ2-7
CASSQALQWGLADPYEQYF
TGTGCCAGCAGCCAAGCGCTCCAATGGGGACTAGCCGATCCCTACGAGCAGTACTTC
>TRBV20-1|few|.|TRBJ2-1
CSAPGLAGEQFF
TGCAGTGCCCCCGGGCTAGCTGGTGAGCAGTTCTTC
>TRBV28|.|.|TRBJ2-1
CASSLGRGQDNEQFF
TGTGCCAGCAGTTTGGGCCGGGGGCAGGACAATGAGCAGTTCTTC
>TRBV7-2|large|.|TRBJ1-2
CASSLDLVRGYGYTF
TGTGCCAGCAGCTTAGATCTAGTACGGGGCTATGGCTACACCTTC
>TRBV6-5|large|.|TRBJ2-5
CASSDRSQETQYF
TGTGCCAGCTCGGACAGATCTCAAGAGACCCAGTACTTC
>TRBV11-2|medium-sized|.|TRBJ2-1
CASTTVGAREQFF
TGTGCCAGCACCACTGTTGGGGCGCGGGAGCAGTTCTTC
>TRBV7-8|medium-sized|.|TRBJ1-6
CASSLGQGGSPLHF
TGTGCCAGCAGCTTAGGGCAGGGAGGTTCACCCCTCCACTTT
>TRBV12-3/TRBV12-4|many|.|TRBJ1-1
CASSLFAAEAFF
TGTGCCAGCAGTTTATTTGCGGCTGAAGCTTTCTTT
>TRBV28|.|.|TRBJ1-6
CASSFGSSYNSPLHF
TGTGCCAGCAGTTTTGGCAGCTCCTATAATTCACCCCTCCACTTT
>TRBV29-1|.|TRBD2|TRBJ2-7
CSGKLAGGYEQYF
TGCAGCGGCAAACTAGCGGGAGGGTACGAGCAGTACTTC
>TRBV7-8|.|.|TRBJ2-3
CASSLVSGAQLDTQYF
TGTGCCAGCAGCTTAGTATCTGGGGCGCAATTGGATACGCAGTATTTT
>TRBV20-1|medium-sized|.|TRBJ2-5
CSARDLAGTQYF
TGCAGTGCTAGAGATCTAGCCGGGACCCAGTACTTC
>TRBV4-1|many|.|TRBJ2-7
CASSPLPVNGYEQYF
TGCGCCAGCAGCCCTCTACCAGTGAACGGCTACGAGCAGTACTTC
>TRBV10-2|.|.|TRBJ2-5
CASSASSRYQETQYF
TGCGCCAGCAGCGCTAGTAGTCGGTACCAAGAGACCCAGTACTTC
>TRBV28|.|.|TRBJ2-3
CASLPEGLLDTQYF
TGTGCCAGCTTACCGGAAGGCCTTTTAGATACGCAGTATTTT
>TRBV6-1|many|.|TRBJ2-7
CASSELTGGEYEQYF
TGTGCCAGCAGTGAATTGACCGGGGGCGAGTACGAGCAGTACTTC
>TRBV30|medium-sized|.|TRBJ1-1
CAWSIGRGVWWNTEAFF
TGTGCCTGGAGTATAGGTCGGGGCGTGTGGTGGAACACTGAAGCTTTCTTT
>TRBV11-2|.|.|TRBJ2-3
CASSLAVTDTQYF
TGTGCCAGCAGCTTAGCGGTGACAGATACGCAGTATTTT
>TRBV7-2|medium-sized|.|TRBJ2-2
CASSLSAGELFF
TGTGCCAGCAGCTTATCGGCCGGGGAGCTGTTTTTT
>TRBV19|large|TRBD1|TRBJ2-2
CASSANRGTGELFF
TGTGCCAGTAGTGCCAACAGGGGGACCGGGGAGCTGTTTTTT
>TRBV28|hyperexpanded|.|TRBJ2-3
CASSLPEGLLDTQYF
TGTGCCAGCAGTTTACCGGAAGGCCTTTTAGATACGCAGTATTTT
>TRBV29-1|medium-sized|TRBD1|TRBJ1-1
CSEGTGTEAFF
TGCAGCGAGGGGACAGGCACTGAAGCTTTCTTT
>TRBV6-5|medium-sized|.|TRBJ2-7
CATGPSGYYEQYF
TGTGCCACCGGGCCCTCCGGATACTACGAGCAGTACTTC
>TRBV11-2|.|.|TRBJ1-4
CASSPGGGPTNEKLFF
TGTGCCAGCAGCCCAGGCGGGGGTCCAACTAATGAAAAACTGTTTTTT
>TRBV5-1|few|TRBD2|TRBJ2-1
CASSRGLAGPYNEQFF
TGCGCCAGCAGCCGCGGACTAGCGGGTCCCTACAATGAGCAGTTCTTC
>TRBV20-1|medium-sized|TRBD2|TRBJ2-5
CSARGRLAGVFQETQYF
TGCAGTGCTAGAGGCCGTTTAGCGGGTGTCTTCCAAGAGACCCAGTACTTC